Presented here are 18 T cell receptor beta chains from one specimen sequenced in a study of blood T cells in healthy people across ages (dated by TCRdb to 2015 to 2017). Library prep was done by 5' RACE. The run used an Illumina HiSeq 2500. A second about 7 to 11 cycle PCR used a sample-barcoded 5' primer and a J-beta primer mix. Clones were called with MiXCR by TCRdb after fastp trimmed the public reads at Q25, and only in-frame beta chains were retained. Identical CDR3 proteins give one entry, which carries the most common genes and DNA. The sample contains almost 1 million distinct CDR3 sequences, roughly 47% of them found a single time. About a fifth of the sample goes to the ten largest clones. Sequencing was performed on blood. The receptors were sampled from a woman in her sixties or seventies in good health.

This sequence joins TRBV20-1 and TRBJ2-7; no definite D call. Trimming cost V 0 bases and J 5 bases, with 20 bases left between them. Germline assignment: CDR1 DFQATT and CDR2 SNEGSKA (reference sequence). The length of the CDR3 is 16 residues. CDR3 nucleotide sequence: TGCAGTGCTAGAGATCCCTGGCAACAGTCCTTTAACGAGCAGTACTTC. This sequence encodes CSARDPWQQSFNEQYF.

The chain links TRBV2 to TRBJ2-6; 10 bases are shared with TRBD2. Germline V gene data show CDR1 as SNHLY and CDR2 as FYNNEI. The CDR3 extends over 18 amino acids. Unmatched junction bases numbered 5, after V lost 2 bases and J lost 1 base. The CDR3 region is CASSELVLAGSGANVLTF. In nucleotides, the CDR3 is TGTGCCAGCAGTGAATTGGTACTAGCGGGATCTGGGGCCAACGTCCTGACTTTC.

V is TRBV28 and J is TRBJ2-7; TRBD2 aligns across 7 bases. Germline V lookup: CDR1 MDHEN, CDR2 SYDVKM. The CDR3 is made up of 12 amino acids. The J segment lost 6 bases and the V segment lost 6 bases, leaving 5 bases of the junction unmatched. The CDR3 coding sequence is TGTGCCAGCAGCCCACTAGCGTTCGAGCAGTACTTC. As protein: CASSPLAFEQYF.

The V call is TRBV20-1, the J call TRBJ2-1, with D uncertain. This CDR3 comprises 15 residues. The ends were cut back, 0 bases at V and 0 bases at J, with 9 bases in the middle. Germline V gives CDR1 DFQATT, CDR2 SNEGSKA (reference sequence). CDR3 bases: TGCAGTGCTAGAGATGAGAAGAACTCCTACAATGAGCAGTTCTTC. Translating gives CSARDEKNSYNEQFF.

V gene TRBV5-6 combines with J gene TRBJ2-1; TRBD2 agrees at 8 bases. V was clipped by 0 bases and J by 6 bases; unmatched bases: 14. This CDR3 has 18 amino acids. CDR1 is SGHDT and CDR2 is YYEEEE in the germline V gene. DNA of the CDR3: TGTGCCAGCAGCTTGGGGGCGGGAGGCCCTTTCCTCCTCAATGAGCAGTTCTTC. This gives the protein CASSLGAGGPFLLNEQFF. The full variable domain, with the rest looked up from reference TRBV5-6 and TRBJ2-1, is DAGVTQSPTHLIKTRGQQVTLRCSPKSGHDTVSWYQQALGQGPQFIFQYYEEEERQRGNFPDRFSGHQFPNYSSELNVNALLLGDSALYLCASSLGAGGPFLLNEQFFGPGTRLTVL.

There are a few counts of this clonotype. V is TRBV20-1 and J is TRBJ2-5, with TRBD2 as a possible D gene (6 bases). Germline CDR1 is DFQATT and CDR2 is SNEGSKA (reference sequence). The germline V and J ends were trimmed by 2 bases and 1 base, with 23 bases remaining between them. CDR3 length: 18 amino acids. CDR3 sequence reads: CSARLEGRHLSRQETQYF. The CDR3 DNA follows: TGCAGTGCTAGATTGGAGGGCCGGCACTTAAGTCGCCAAGAGACCCAGTACTTC.

As regards this clonotype: Since a much larger clone is just one base distant, this may be a read error. The V and J genes are TRBV12-3 or TRBV12-4 and TRBJ1-4; possibly TRBD1 for D (6 bases). The CDR3 extends over 15 amino acids. V lost 3 bases, J lost 5 bases, and 13 bases lay in between. CDR3 sequence reads: CASSFTSRGNEKLFF. CDR3 DNA: TGTGCCAGCAGTTTTACTAGCAGGGGCAATGAAAAACTGTTTTTT.

The genes are TRBV7-2 and TRBJ2-5; 8 bases line up with TRBD1. This CDR3 contains 15 residues. Germline V gene sequence: CDR1 SGHTA, CDR2 FQGNSA. The V segment lost 3 bases and the J segment 4 bases; nucleotides outside the gene matches: 7. The CDR3 sequence: CASSLQDRVRETQYF. The CDR3 DNA reads TGTGCCAGCAGCTTGCAGGACAGGGTTAGAGAGACCCAGTACTTC.

The chain uses TRBV20-1 and TRBJ2-7; 9 nucleotides align to TRBD1. This CDR3 spans 14 amino acids. Germline V gives CDR1 DFQATT, CDR2 SNEGSKA (reference sequence). J lost 6 bases, V lost 2 bases, and 8 bases had no gene match. In DNA form, the CDR3 reads TGCAGTGCTAGAAAGACGGGACAGGGTTGCGAGCAGTACTTC. Its protein is CSARKTGQGCEQYF.

Details on this clonotype: This may be a read error, as it is one base from a much larger clone. The chain employs TRBV20-1 and TRBJ2-3, with D perhaps given as TRBD1 or TRBD2 (5 bases each). Trimming removed 7 bases from V and 8 bases from J, with 22 bases in between. The CDR3 is made up of 14 amino acids. Germline V gene sequence: CDR1 DFQATT, CDR2 SNEGSKA (reference sequence). The CDR3 protein is CSVKGRLSLGTQYF. CDR3 DNA sequence: TGCAGTGTAAAGGGACGACTCTCGCTGGGTACGCAGTATTTT.

Remarks on this clonotype: One end of the junction is discordant with germline, which a read error may explain. The CDR3 sequence is CAGRDGRLTYEQYF. CDR3 DNA sequence: TGTGCCGGCAGGGACGGGCGACTTACCTACGAGCAGTACTTC. The gene calls are TRBV6-1 and TRBJ2-7; the D call may be TRBD1 or TRBD2 (5 bases each). The germline CDR1 and CDR2 sequences are MNHNS and SASEGT. CDR3 length equals 14 residues.

The J gene is TRBJ1-6, the V gene TRBV25-1, with TRBD1 identical over 9 bases. Germline CDR1 is MGHDK and CDR2 is SYGVNS. The CDR3 runs to 15 residues. Losses at the gene ends were 3 bases for V and 9 bases for J; bases not matched to a gene: 6. Written as DNA, the CDR3 is TGTGCCAGCAGTGAGTCGGGACAGGGAGCTTCACCCCTCCACTTT. Translated: CASSESGQGASPLHF.

The chain carries TRBV28 and TRBJ2-5; no reliable D call. The J call may not be correct, given that the DNA end is closer to TRBJ2-7. Per germline, CDR1 MDHEN and CDR2 SYDVKM. The CDR3 length is 11 residues. CDR3 nucleotides: TGTGCCAGCAGAATCTTTAACGAGCAGTACTTC. Translating it yields CASRIFNEQYF.

The rearrangement uses TRBV28 and TRBJ2-3; D is tentatively TRBD1 or TRBD2 (6 bases each). The CDR3 consists of 13 residues. V was pared by 11 bases and J by 1 base, with 13 bases between. Germline CDR1 MDHEN, CDR2 SYDVKM. CDR3 loop: CAGGGTGTDTQYF. The DNA for the CDR3 is TGTGCCGGAGGGGGTACTGGCACAGATACGCAGTATTTT.

This rearrangement joins TRBV7-9 to TRBJ2-7; tentative D call: TRBD2 (5 bases). This CDR3 region has 13 residues. The V and J ends lost 3 bases and 5 bases respectively, with 11 bases between them. Germline-derived CDR1 and CDR2 are SEHNR and FQNEAQ (reference sequence). This CDR3 is CASSFPLAHEQYF. DNA of the CDR3: TGTGCCAGCAGCTTCCCCCTAGCCCACGAGCAGTACTTC.

This clonotype occurred a few times. The V and J genes are TRBV20-1 and TRBJ2-1; D is uncertain. This CDR3 comprises 14 residues. From germline, CDR1 is DFQATT and CDR2 SNEGSKA (reference sequence). Trimming took 3 bases from V and 4 from J, leaving 13 bases between them. CDR3 amino acids: CSARMTDWYNEQFF. For the CDR3, the DNA is TGCAGTGCTAGGATGACTGACTGGTACAATGAGCAGTTCTTC.

The chain has TRBV28 and TRBJ2-3; 7 bases match TRBD2. The V segment lost 3 bases and the J segment 4 bases; nucleotides outside the gene matches: 7. The CDR3 sequence is 15 residues long. CDR1 is MDHEN and CDR2 is SYDVKM in the germline V gene. In nucleotides, the CDR3 is TGTGCCAGCAGTTTTGGCGGGAGTCGGTCAGATACGCAGTATTTT. It is translated as CASSFGGSRSDTQYF.

This rearrangement joins TRBV6-6 to TRBJ2-3; D may be TRBD2 (6 bases). The V end lost 7 bases, the J end lost 7 bases, and 15 bases lay between the germline ends. Germline CDR1 is MNHNY and CDR2 is SVGAGI (reference sequence). This CDR3 has 13 amino acids. Here the CDR3 reads CASNSGIENTQYF. CDR3 DNA: TGTGCCAGCAATAGCGGTATCGAGAATACGCAGTATTTT.